This TCR beta chain comes out of a study of OX40 agonist ivuxolimab in advanced cancers. Looking at the study overall: As their treatment, patients were administered ivuxolimab, an agonistic anti-OX40 (CD134) antibody. Study findings and constraints: Researchers did not determine the expanded peripheral T cells' antigen specificity. Fewer expanded clones were found on average in CD4+ than in CD8+ T cells.

The CDR3 length is 15 residues. The germline V and J ends were trimmed by 3 bases and 1 base, with 14 bases remaining between them. Looked up from germline, CDR1 is SGHDT and CDR2 is YYEEEE. Clones were sequenced by immunoSEQ multiplex PCR, and TCRdb holds only the in-frame ones, with some missing. The profile shows tens of thousands of clones, 89% of them singletons. Concerning this clone itself: The antigen remains undetermined.

The chain combines TRBV5-6 with TRBJ2-7; D uncertain. The source of this sequence is an adult with an advanced solid tumor such as melanoma, head and neck, liver or kidney cancer. The sequenced sample was CD4+ or CD8+ T cells sorted from blood, obtained in a trial of the OX40 agonist ivuxolimab. The chain's CDR3 is CASSSGFFGSYEQYF. In DNA, the CDR3 is TGTGCCAGCAGCTCTGGCTTCTTCGGGTCCTACGAGCAGTACTTC.